The clone carrying this TCR beta chain was seen only a few times. Its specificity is not known. PCR used 60 Vbeta primers and 13 Jbeta primers. Profiled with immunoSEQ multiplex PCR; TCRdb holds only in-frame clones, not every one. The top ten hold around 2.1% of the sample, which has roughly 120,000 clones, around 81% seen once. The sample is drawn from a study of cytomegalovirus exposure and HLA in healthy donors. The V and J ends lost 4 bases and 2 bases, in that order; junction bases with no gene match: 9. CDR1 is SGHRS and CDR2 is YFSETQ in the germline V gene. The CDR3 runs to 17 residues. Points from the study as a whole: A later analysis reportedly found fewer N-insertions in an Asian-associated ancestry cluster than the approximately 700-donor mean.

The receptor comes from a woman in her twenties or thirties in good health and CMV-seronegative. Sample: PBMCs. The chain recombines TRBV5-1 with TRBJ2-4; 10 bases match TRBD2. DNA of the CDR3: TGCGCCAGCAGCCCTGAAGCGGGAGGGCCCACCAAAAACATTCAGTACTTC. As protein: CASSPEAGGPTKNIQYF.